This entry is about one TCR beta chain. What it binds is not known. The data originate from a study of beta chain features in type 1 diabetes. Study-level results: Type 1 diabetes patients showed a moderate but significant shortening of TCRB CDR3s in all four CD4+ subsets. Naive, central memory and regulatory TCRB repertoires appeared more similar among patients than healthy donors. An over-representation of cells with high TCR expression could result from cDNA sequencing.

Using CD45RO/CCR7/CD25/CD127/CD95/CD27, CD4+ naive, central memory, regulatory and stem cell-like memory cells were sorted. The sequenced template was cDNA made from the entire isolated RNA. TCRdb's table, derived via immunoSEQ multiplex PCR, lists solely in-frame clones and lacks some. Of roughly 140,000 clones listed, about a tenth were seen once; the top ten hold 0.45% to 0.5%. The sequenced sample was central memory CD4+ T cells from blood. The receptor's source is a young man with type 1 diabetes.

In DNA, the CDR3 is TGTGCCAGCAGTGAAGAACGAGACAGTGGCTACACCTTC. It encodes CASSEERDSGYTF. The chain links TRBV2 to TRBJ1-2; D possibly corresponds to TRBD1 (5 bases). This CDR3 is built from 13 residues. CDR1 SNHLY and CDR2 FYNNEI come from the germline V gene. V dropped 1 base and J dropped 7 bases, with 10 bases sitting between them.